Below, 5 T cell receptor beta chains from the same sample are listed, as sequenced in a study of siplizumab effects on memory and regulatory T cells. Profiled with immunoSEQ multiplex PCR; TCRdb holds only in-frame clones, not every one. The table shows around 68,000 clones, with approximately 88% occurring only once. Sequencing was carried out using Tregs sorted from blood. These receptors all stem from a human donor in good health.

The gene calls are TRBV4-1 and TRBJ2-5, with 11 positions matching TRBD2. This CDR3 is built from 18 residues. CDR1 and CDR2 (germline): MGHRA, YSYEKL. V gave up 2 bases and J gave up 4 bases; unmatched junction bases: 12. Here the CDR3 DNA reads TGCGCCAGCAGCCAAAATAGCGGGAGGGCCTATTGGGGAGAGACCCAGTACTTC. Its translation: CASSQNSGRAYWGETQYF.

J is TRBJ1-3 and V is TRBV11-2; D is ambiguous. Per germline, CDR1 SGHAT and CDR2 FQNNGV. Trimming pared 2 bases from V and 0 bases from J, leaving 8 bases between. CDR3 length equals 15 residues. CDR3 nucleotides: TGTGCCAGCAGCTTATTAAGAGACTCTGGAAACACCATATATTTT. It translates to CASSLLRDSGNTIYF.

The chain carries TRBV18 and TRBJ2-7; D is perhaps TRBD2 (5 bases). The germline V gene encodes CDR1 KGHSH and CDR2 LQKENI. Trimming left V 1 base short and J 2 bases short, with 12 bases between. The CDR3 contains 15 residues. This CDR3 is CASSPLGVGAYEQYF. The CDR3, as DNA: TGTGCCAGCTCACCACTGGGCGTCGGGGCCTACGAGCAGTACTTC.

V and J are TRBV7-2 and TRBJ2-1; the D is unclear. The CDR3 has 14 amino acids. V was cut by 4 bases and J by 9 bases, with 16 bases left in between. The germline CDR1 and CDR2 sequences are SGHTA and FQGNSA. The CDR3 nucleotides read TGTGCCAGCAGCTCACGGCTTTCGCAAGCTGAGCAGTTCTTC. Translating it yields CASSSRLSQAEQFF. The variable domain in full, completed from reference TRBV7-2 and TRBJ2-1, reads GAGVSQSPSNKVTEKGKDVELRCDPISGHTALYWYRQSLGQGLEFLIYFQGNSAPDKSGLPSDRFSAERTGGSVSTLTIQRTQQEDSAVYLCASSSRLSQAEQFFGPGTRLTVL.

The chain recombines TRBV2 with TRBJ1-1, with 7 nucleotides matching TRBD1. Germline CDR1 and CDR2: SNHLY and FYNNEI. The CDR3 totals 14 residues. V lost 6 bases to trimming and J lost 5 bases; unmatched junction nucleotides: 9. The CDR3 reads CASRLGGAGTEAFF. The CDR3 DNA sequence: TGTGCCAGCAGGTTAGGGGGCGCAGGAACTGAAGCTTTCTTT.